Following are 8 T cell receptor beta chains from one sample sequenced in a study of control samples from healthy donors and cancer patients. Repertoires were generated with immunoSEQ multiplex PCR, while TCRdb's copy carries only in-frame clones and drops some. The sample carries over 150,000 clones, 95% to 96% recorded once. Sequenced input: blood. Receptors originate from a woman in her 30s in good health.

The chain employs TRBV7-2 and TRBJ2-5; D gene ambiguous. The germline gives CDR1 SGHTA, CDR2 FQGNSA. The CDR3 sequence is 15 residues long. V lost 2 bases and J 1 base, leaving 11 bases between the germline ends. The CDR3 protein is CASSLSLEVQETQYF. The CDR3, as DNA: TGTGCCAGCAGCTTATCCTTGGAAGTCCAAGAGACCCAGTACTTC.

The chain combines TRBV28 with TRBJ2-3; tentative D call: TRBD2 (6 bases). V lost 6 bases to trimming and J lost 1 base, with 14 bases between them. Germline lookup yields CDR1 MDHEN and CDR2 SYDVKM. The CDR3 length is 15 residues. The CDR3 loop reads CASRSGGPGTDTQYF. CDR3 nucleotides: TGTGCCAGCAGGTCCGGGGGTCCAGGCACAGATACGCAGTATTTT.

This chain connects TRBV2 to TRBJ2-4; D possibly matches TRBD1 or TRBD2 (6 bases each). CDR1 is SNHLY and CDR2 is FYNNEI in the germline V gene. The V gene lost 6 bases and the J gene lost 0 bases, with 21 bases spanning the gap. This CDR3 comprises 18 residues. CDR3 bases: TGTGCCAGCAGGTTCGGGGGCACCGATATAATAGCCAAAAACATTCAGTACTTC. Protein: CASRFGGTDIIAKNIQYF.

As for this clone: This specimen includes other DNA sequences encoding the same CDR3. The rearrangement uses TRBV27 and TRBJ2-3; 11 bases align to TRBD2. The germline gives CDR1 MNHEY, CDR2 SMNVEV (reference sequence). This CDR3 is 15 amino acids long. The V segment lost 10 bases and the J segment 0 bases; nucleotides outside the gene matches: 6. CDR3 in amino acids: CATSTSGDSTDTQYF. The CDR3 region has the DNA TGTGCCACCTCGACTAGCGGGGATAGCACAGATACGCAGTATTTT.

The CDR3 nucleotides read TGTGCCAGCAGCCGACCTGGACAGTCGAACACCGGGGAGCTGTTTTTT. As protein: CASSRPGQSNTGELFF. The rearrangement joins TRBV7-9 to TRBJ2-2, with D possibly matching TRBD1 (6 bases). CDR1 and CDR2 (germline): SEHNR, FQNEAQ (reference sequence). This CDR3 region has 16 residues. Trimming pared 5 bases from V and 0 bases from J, leaving 13 bases between.

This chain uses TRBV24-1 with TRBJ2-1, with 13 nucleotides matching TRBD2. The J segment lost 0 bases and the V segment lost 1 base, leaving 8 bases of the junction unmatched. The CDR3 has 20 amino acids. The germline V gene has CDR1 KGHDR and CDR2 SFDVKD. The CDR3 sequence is CATSDLTTSGGQSSYNEQFF. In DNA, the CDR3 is TGTGCCACCAGTGATTTAACGACTAGCGGGGGGCAAAGCTCCTACAATGAGCAGTTCTTC.

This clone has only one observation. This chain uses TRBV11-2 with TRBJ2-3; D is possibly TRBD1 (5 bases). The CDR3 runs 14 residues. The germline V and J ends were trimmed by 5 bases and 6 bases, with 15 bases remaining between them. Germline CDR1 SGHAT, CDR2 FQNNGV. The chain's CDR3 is CASSKSGSGDTQYF. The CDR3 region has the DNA TGTGCCAGCAGCAAATCAGGGTCAGGGGATACGCAGTATTTT.

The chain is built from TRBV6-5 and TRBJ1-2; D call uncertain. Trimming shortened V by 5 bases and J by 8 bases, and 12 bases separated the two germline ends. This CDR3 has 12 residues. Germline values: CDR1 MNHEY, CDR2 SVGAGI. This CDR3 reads CASSPRPSGYTF. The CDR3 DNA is TGTGCCAGCAGTCCCCGACCGTCCGGCTACACCTTC.